The 27 T cell receptor beta chains listed next were all sequenced from one sample in a study of blood T cells in healthy people across ages (dated by TCRdb to between 2015 and 2016). Library prep was done by 5' RACE. TCRdb shows the sequencer as Illumina HiSeq 2500. A second PCR of about 6 to 12 cycles was run with a J-beta primer mix and a sample-barcoded 5' primer. TCRdb's own reprocessing of the public reads used fastp at Q25 and MiXCR and kept productive beta chains. CDR3 protein sequences are deduplicated, and each keeps its most common genes and DNA. The sample profile shows a few hundred thousand distinct CDR3 sequences; about 26% of them were found once. Of the sample, over 3.5% is held by the ten largest clones. Another study also made use of these data, one on T cells of mothers and their children.

The specimen sequenced was blood. The origin of the receptors is a boy younger than 10 in good health.

The V gene is TRBV7-2, the J gene TRBJ1-2; D gene ambiguous. The CDR3 runs to 14 residues. With 6 bases removed from V and 4 bases from J, the gap between germline ends came to 15 bases. Germline values: CDR1 SGHTA, CDR2 FQGNSA. CDR3 coding DNA: TGTGCCAGCAGTCGAGAGTGGGGTAGCTATGGCTACACCTTC. The encoded protein is CASSREWGSYGYTF. The full variable domain, completed using reference TRBV7-2 and TRBJ1-2, is GAGVSQSPSNKVTEKGKDVELRCDPISGHTALYWYRQSLGQGLEFLIYFQGNSAPDKSGLPSDRFSAERTGGSVSTLTIQRTQQEDSAVYLCASSREWGSYGYTFGSGTRLTVV.

This rearrangement joins TRBV20-1 to TRBJ1-1; possibly TRBD1 for D (5 bases). The CDR3 sequence is 14 residues long. Per germline, CDR1 DFQATT and CDR2 SNEGSKA (reference sequence). The V end was cut by 6 bases, the J end by 5 bases, with 19 bases between. CDR3 bases: TGCAGTGCCAGAAGGGCCGGGAGGGGAACTGAAGCTTTCTTT. Translating it yields CSARRAGRGTEAFF.

V and J are TRBV7-3 and TRBJ2-5; 10 bases are a match to TRBD2. The DNA end favors TRBJ2-1, so the J call may be wrong. CDR1 and CDR2 (germline): SGHTA, FQGTGA. CDR3 length: 15 amino acids. CDR3 coding DNA: TGTGCCAGCAGCTCATCGGGACTAGCGACCAATGAGCAGTTCTTC. Amino acids: CASSSSGLATNEQFF.

The table lists this clonotype with a few counts. Relative to the germline gene, one junction end is altered; a read error may explain this. The chain combines TRBV18 with TRBJ2-5; no firm D call. The length of the CDR3 is 14 residues. CDR1 is KGHSH, CDR2 LQKENI, per germline. Here the CDR3 DNA reads TGTGCCAGCTCAAACCTCGGGCTAGAAGAGGCCCAGTACTTC. Translating gives CASSNLGLEEAQYF.

The chain recombines TRBV4-2 with TRBJ2-1; 11 nucleotides align to TRBD2. Germline V gives CDR1 LGHNA, CDR2 YNFKEQ. CDR3 size: 16 residues. Unmatched junction bases numbered 10, after V lost 4 bases and J lost 8 bases. CDR3 DNA: TGTGCCAGCAGCCCCGGAACTAGCGGGAGATCCCATGAGCAGTTCTTC. Protein sequence: CASSPGTSGRSHEQFF.

The chain recombines TRBV12-3 or TRBV12-4 with TRBJ1-5; the match to TRBD1 covers 7 bases. V trimming: 3 bases; J trimming: 5 bases; junction bases outside the gene matches: 4. The CDR3 has 14 amino acids. The CDR3 loop reads CASSFGQDHQPQHF. The CDR3 DNA is TGTGCCAGCAGTTTCGGACAGGACCATCAGCCCCAGCATTTT.

This clonotype came up many times. This chain links TRBV27 with TRBJ1-1, with 7 bases identical to TRBD1. The CDR3 is 13 residues long. In germline, CDR1 is MNHEY, CDR2 SMNVEV (reference sequence). Unmatched junction bases numbered 3, after V lost 3 bases and J lost 5 bases. The CDR3 sequence: CASSFRGGTEAFF. In DNA form, the CDR3 reads TGTGCCAGCAGTTTCAGGGGGGGGACTGAAGCTTTCTTT.

A few counts support this clonotype. The gene calls are TRBV5-1 and TRBJ2-2; perhaps TRBD2 as D (6 bases). The ends were cut back, 3 bases at V and 7 bases at J, with 22 bases in the middle. CDR3 size: 17 residues. Germline CDR1 reads SGHRS; CDR2 reads YFSETQ. Here the CDR3 reads CASSWVLVAAASGELFF. The CDR3 DNA follows: TGCGCCAGCAGCTGGGTCCTCGTAGCGGCTGCCAGCGGGGAGCTGTTTTTT.

This clonotype was recorded a few times. The chain links TRBV29-1 to TRBJ2-5; D unclear. The CDR3 has 12 residues. V lost 2 bases, J lost 7 bases, and 11 bases lay in between. CDR1 is SQVTM and CDR2 is ANQGSEA in the germline V gene. CDR3 nucleotides: TGCAGCGTTGAATTCGTCGGTGCGACCCAGTACTTC. Translated: CSVEFVGATQYF.

In its sample, this clonotype was seen a few times. This chain links TRBV7-9 with TRBJ2-1; unclear D gene. The CDR3 runs to 12 residues. The V end was cut by 4 bases, the J end by 6 bases, with 7 bases between. The germline CDR1 and CDR2 sequences are SEHNR and FQNEAQ (reference sequence). The CDR3 DNA reads TGTGCCAGCAGCTATACAAGCAATGAGCAGTTCTTC. It specifies CASSYTSNEQFF.

The chain links TRBV20-1 to TRBJ2-2; D call uncertain. Looked up from germline, CDR1 is DFQATT and CDR2 is SNEGSKA (reference sequence). The CDR3 runs 13 residues. V was shortened by 1 base and J by 6 bases, with 9 bases between the two germline ends. In DNA form, the CDR3 reads TGCAGTGCTAGAGGGACGGGCCCCGGGGAGCTGTTTTTT. The encoded protein is CSARGTGPGELFF.

The V gene is TRBV3-1, the J gene TRBJ1-3, with D uncertain. Germline loops: CDR1 LGHDT, CDR2 YNNKEL (reference sequence). The CDR3 covers 13 residues. Trimming took off 0 bases at V and 3 bases at J, with 3 bases between the two ends. The CDR3 sequence is CASSQEYGNTIYF. CDR3 sequence (DNA): TGTGCCAGCAGCCAAGAATATGGAAACACCATATATTTT.

In its sample, this clonotype was seen a few times. The V gene is TRBV6-1, the J gene TRBJ2-3; D not resolved. This CDR3 spans 12 amino acids. V was clipped by 5 bases and J by 6 bases, with 9 bases between them. Germline CDR1 MNHNS, CDR2 SASEGT. CDR3 residues: CASSPQTDTQYF. CDR3 DNA: TGTGCCAGCAGTCCTCAGACGGATACGCAGTATTTT.

This rearrangement joins TRBV3-1 to TRBJ1-2, with 7 positions matching TRBD1. CDR3 length equals 12 residues. V gave up 4 bases and J gave up 7 bases; unmatched junction bases: 3. In germline, CDR1 is LGHDT, CDR2 YNNKEL (reference sequence). CDR3 nucleotide sequence: TGTGCCAGCAGCCTCGGGACAGTTGGCTACACCTTC. Translated, it gives CASSLGTVGYTF.

In its sample, this clonotype was seen once. V usage is TRBV6-1 and J usage is TRBJ2-3; tentative D call: TRBD1 (5 bases). This CDR3 has 16 residues. With 4 bases removed from V and 0 bases from J, the gap between germline ends came to 14 bases. Per the germline V gene, CDR1 is MNHNS and CDR2 is SASEGT. The CDR3 here is CASSGHRLASTDTQYF. CDR3 DNA sequence: TGTGCCAGCAGTGGTCACAGGCTCGCTAGCACAGATACGCAGTATTTT.

This clonotype has more than one count but fewer than ten. The DNA for the CDR3 is TGTGCCAGCAGTCCAGATGACGGCACTGAAGCTTTCTTT. This sequence encodes CASSPDDGTEAFF. The V and J genes are TRBV12-3 or TRBV12-4 and TRBJ1-1; no clear D. V lost 5 bases, J lost 4 bases, and 11 bases lay in between. This CDR3 contains 13 residues.

J is TRBJ2-5 and V is TRBV7-8; D remains unclear. CDR3 length equals 15 residues. Germline V gene lookup returns CDR1 SGHVS and CDR2 FQNEAQ. V was pared by 3 bases and J by 1 base, with 12 bases between. The DNA for the CDR3 is TGTGCCAGCAGCTTGAGCCGAAGCCCCCAAGAGACCCAGTACTTC. It codes for CASSLSRSPQETQYF.

This clonotype was counted many times. This sequence joins TRBV10-2 and TRBJ1-4, with D hard to call. Germline V gene sequence: CDR1 WSHSY, CDR2 SAAADI. Trimming took off 6 bases at V and 4 bases at J, with 15 bases between the two ends. This CDR3 is built from 15 residues. The CDR3: CASRRSRNLNEKLFF. The CDR3 DNA reads TGCGCCAGCAGGCGTAGCCGGAACCTTAATGAAAAACTGTTTTTT.

J is TRBJ2-5 and V is TRBV7-2, with D perhaps TRBD2 (5 bases). Germline V gives CDR1 SGHTA, CDR2 FQGNSA. The CDR3 covers 14 residues. Trimming pared 4 bases from V and 5 bases from J, leaving 14 bases between. The CDR3 protein is CASSSREGQETQYF. CDR3 in DNA: TGTGCCAGCAGCTCTCGTGAGGGCCAGGAGACCCAGTACTTC.

The chain recombines TRBV20-1 with TRBJ1-1; D ambiguous. Trimming stripped 0 bases from V and 7 bases from J, with 12 bases between. Looked up from germline, CDR1 is DFQATT and CDR2 is SNEGSKA (reference sequence). The length of the CDR3 is 13 residues. CDR3 sequence: CSARELEGLEAFF. The CDR3 DNA sequence: TGCAGTGCTAGAGAGCTTGAAGGGCTTGAAGCTTTCTTT.

This clonotype was seen more than once but under ten times. The CDR3 region has the DNA TGTGCCAGTAGTATGAATGGCAACACTGAAGCTTTCTTT. This gives the protein CASSMNGNTEAFF. The chain joins TRBV19 to TRBJ1-1, with D hard to call. Germline CDR1 and CDR2: LNHDA and SQIVND (reference sequence). This CDR3 contains 13 residues. V lost 3 bases and J 2 bases, leaving 7 bases between the germline ends.

This clonotype was seen a handful of times. The V and J genes are TRBV12-3 or TRBV12-4 and TRBJ2-3; 9 nucleotides match TRBD1. V trimming: 7 bases; J trimming: 2 bases; junction bases outside the gene matches: 7. This CDR3 is built from 15 residues. The CDR3 coding sequence is TGTGCCAGCACCAGAAGACAGGGGGACACAGATACGCAGTATTTT. Its translation: CASTRRQGDTDTQYF.

This chain joins TRBV18 and TRBJ2-1, with TRBD2 matching 14 bases. Germline assignment: CDR1 KGHSH and CDR2 LQKENI. This CDR3 spans 16 amino acids. V lost 3 bases and J lost 7; bases outside the gene matches: 5. The CDR3 DNA sequence: TGTGCCAGCTCACCCGGGACTAGCGGGAGTGGGAATGAGCAGTTCTTC. It is translated as CASSPGTSGSGNEQFF. The whole variable domain, remainder taken from reference TRBV18 and TRBJ2-1, is NAGVMQNPRHLVRRRGQEARLRCSPMKGHSHVYWYRQLPEEGLKFMVYLQKENIIDESGMPKERFSAEFPKEGPSILRIQQVVRGDSAAYFCASSPGTSGSGNEQFFGPGTRLTVL.

The chain is built from TRBV15 and TRBJ2-5, with D perhaps matching TRBD1 (6 bases). Germline assignment: CDR1 LNHNV and CDR2 YYDKDF (reference sequence). V was cut by 0 bases and J by 5 bases, with 13 bases left in between. This CDR3 spans 15 amino acids. The CDR3 DNA reads as TGTGCCACCAGCAGAGATCTTCAGGGGCGGGAGACCCAGTACTTC. Translating it yields CATSRDLQGRETQYF.

The rearrangement joins TRBV12-3 or TRBV12-4 to TRBJ1-2; D is perhaps TRBD1 (5 bases). The ends were cut back, 8 bases at V and 3 bases at J, with 10 bases in the middle. CDR3 length equals 12 residues. The chain's CDR3 is CASRWGDYGYTF. DNA for the CDR3: TGTGCCAGCCGGTGGGGGGACTATGGCTACACCTTC.

Points on this clonotype: A clone one base away is much larger, so this may be a read error. The chain carries TRBV7-2 and TRBJ2-2, with D hard to call. There are 12 residues in the CDR3. Germline V gives CDR1 SGHTA, CDR2 FQGNSA. Trimming removed 5 bases at V and 4 bases at J, with 5 bases between. CDR3 sequence reads: CASSQITGELFF. The CDR3 DNA reads TGTGCCAGCAGCCAGATCACCGGGGAGCTGTTTTTT.

This chain uses TRBV7-8 with TRBJ1-6, with 9 bases aligning to TRBD1. The junction had 7 bases not matched to a gene; V was cut back by 5 bases and J by 11 bases. This CDR3 comprises 14 residues. Per the germline V gene, CDR1 is SGHVS and CDR2 is FQNEAQ. CDR3 sequence (DNA): TGTGCCAGCAGCCAGACAGGGGGGGAGGCACCCCTCCACTTT. Its protein is CASSQTGGEAPLHF.